The rows below give T cell receptor beta chains drawn from one sample of a study of cytomegalovirus exposure and HLA in healthy donors. Data came from immunoSEQ multiplex PCR; TCRdb stores just in-frame clones and leaves some out. Found here are around 150,000 clones, about four fifths of them singletons; the top ten hold 7.5% to 9.5%. Input material: PBMCs. These receptors all come from a male donor in good health and CMV-seropositive. CDR3s include the opening cysteine and the closing phenylalanine or tryptophan. D genes are given only for firm matches.

>TRBD1|TRBJ1-5|TRBV10-3
CAISSQGHGQPQHF
TGTGCCATCAGTTCACAGGGGCACGGGCAGCCCCAGCATTTT
>-|TRBJ1-1|TRBV6-4
CASSDRGGAEAFF
TGTGCCAGCAGTGATCGGGGAGGGGCTGAAGCTTTCTTT
>TRBD2|TRBJ2-1|TRBV10-3
CAIMRGDYNEQFF
TGTGCCATCATGCGGGGGGATTACAATGAGCAGTTCTTC
>-|TRBJ2-6|TRBV7-9
CASSTNMGAWANVLTF
TGTGCCAGCAGTACGAATATGGGGGCGTGGGCCAACGTCCTGACTTTC
>TRBD2|TRBJ2-4|TRBV9
CASSPSGAGDLAKNIQYF
TGTGCCAGCAGCCCCAGCGGAGCGGGAGATTTAGCCAAAAACATTCAGTACTTC
>-|TRBJ2-6|TRBV10-3
CAISTRVTGANVLTF
TGTGCCATCAGCACCAGGGTAACTGGGGCCAACGTCCTGACTTTC
>-|TRBJ2-7|TRBV11-2
CASSFGGFPYEQYF
TGTGCCAGCAGCTTCGGCGGTTTCCCCTACGAGCAGTACTTC
>-|TRBJ2-3|TRBV7-9
CSSSHSTQYF
TGTTCCAGCAGCCACTCGACGCAGTATTTT
>TRBD2|TRBJ2-7|TRBV10-1
CASSEDLAGAPSYEQYF
TGCGCCAGCAGTGAGGATCTAGCGGGGGCTCCTTCCTACGAGCAGTACTTC
>TRBD2|TRBJ2-1|TRBV18
CASSPLAREGNEQFF
TGTGCCAGCTCACCGTTGGCGCGGGAGGGGAATGAGCAGTTCTTC
>-|TRBJ2-7|TRBV5-1
CASSPVGTFSYEQYF
TGCGCCAGCAGCCCCGTAGGGACATTCTCCTACGAGCAGTACTTC